This T cell receptor (beta chain) was captured in a study of T cell responses to AZD1222 COVID-19 vaccine. In germline, CDR1 is SGDLS, CDR2 YYNGEE. V was trimmed by 0 bases and J by 0 bases, leaving 10 bases between them. The length of the CDR3 is 15 residues. TCRdb's copy holds only in-frame clones and misses some; the assay was immunoSEQ multiplex PCR. The sample lists about 140,000 clones; less than 95% were seen once. Sequences were derived from peripheral blood, sampled on day 0 of AZD1222 vaccination. The chain links TRBV9 to TRBJ2-7, with unresolved D. This TCR was sampled from an adult in good health. Written as DNA, the CDR3 is TGTGCCAGCAGCGTAGAACCTGAACTCTCCTACGAGCAGTACTTC. Encoded protein: CASSVEPELSYEQYF. Variable domain in full (rest from reference TRBV9 and TRBJ2-7): DSGVTQTPKHLITATGQRVTLRCSPRSGDLSVYWYQQSLDQGLQFLIQYYNGEERAKGNILERFSAQQFPDLHSELNLSSLELGDSALYFCASSVEPELSYEQYFGPGTRLTVT.